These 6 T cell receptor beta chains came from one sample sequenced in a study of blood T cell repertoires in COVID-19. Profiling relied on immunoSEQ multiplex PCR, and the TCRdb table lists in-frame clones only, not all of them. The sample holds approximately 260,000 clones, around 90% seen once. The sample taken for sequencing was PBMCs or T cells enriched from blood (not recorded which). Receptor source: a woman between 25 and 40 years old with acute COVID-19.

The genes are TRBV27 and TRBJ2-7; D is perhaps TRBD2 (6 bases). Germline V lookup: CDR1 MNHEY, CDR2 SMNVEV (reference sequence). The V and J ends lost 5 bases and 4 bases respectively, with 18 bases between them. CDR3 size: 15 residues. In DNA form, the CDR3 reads TGTGCCAGCAGTCGGGGGAGCTCCACCCGTTACGAGCAGTACTTC. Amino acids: CASSRGSSTRYEQYF.

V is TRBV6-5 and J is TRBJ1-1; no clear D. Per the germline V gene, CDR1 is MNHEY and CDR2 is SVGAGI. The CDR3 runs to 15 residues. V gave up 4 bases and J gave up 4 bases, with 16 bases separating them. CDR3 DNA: TGTGCCAGCAGTTCAATTGTCCGGGGTAGCACTGAAGCTTTCTTT. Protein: CASSSIVRGSTEAFF.

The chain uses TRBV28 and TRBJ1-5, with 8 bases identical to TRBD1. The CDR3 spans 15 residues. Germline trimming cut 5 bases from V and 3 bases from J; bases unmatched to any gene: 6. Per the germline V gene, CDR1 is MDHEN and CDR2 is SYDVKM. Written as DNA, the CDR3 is TGTGCCAGCAGTCCAGGGGACAGGTTCAATCAGCCCCAGCATTTT. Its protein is CASSPGDRFNQPQHF.

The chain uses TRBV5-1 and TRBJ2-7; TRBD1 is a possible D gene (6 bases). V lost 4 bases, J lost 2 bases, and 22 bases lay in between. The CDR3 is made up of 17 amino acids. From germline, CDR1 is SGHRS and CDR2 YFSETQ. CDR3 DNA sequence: TGCGCCAGCAGCCTGCTGAACAGGGAACCAAATCCCTACGAGCAGTACTTC. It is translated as CASSLLNREPNPYEQYF.

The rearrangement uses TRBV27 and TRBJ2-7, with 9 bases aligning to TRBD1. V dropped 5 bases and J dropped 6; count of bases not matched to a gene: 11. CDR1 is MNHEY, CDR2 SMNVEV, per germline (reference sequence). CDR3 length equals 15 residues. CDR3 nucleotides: TGTGCCAGCAGTACCCTCTCCGGGACAGGGCGCGAGCAGTACTTC. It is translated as CASSTLSGTGREQYF.

Written as DNA, the CDR3 is TGTGCCAGCAGTTCCTGGTTCGACCGGGGGGAAAAACTGTTTTTT. This sequence encodes CASSSWFDRGEKLFF. V usage is TRBV28 and J usage is TRBJ1-4, with a tentative D call TRBD1 (5 bases). Germline V gene lookup returns CDR1 MDHEN and CDR2 SYDVKM. The CDR3 contains 15 residues. The V and J ends lost 4 bases and 8 bases respectively, with 17 bases between them.